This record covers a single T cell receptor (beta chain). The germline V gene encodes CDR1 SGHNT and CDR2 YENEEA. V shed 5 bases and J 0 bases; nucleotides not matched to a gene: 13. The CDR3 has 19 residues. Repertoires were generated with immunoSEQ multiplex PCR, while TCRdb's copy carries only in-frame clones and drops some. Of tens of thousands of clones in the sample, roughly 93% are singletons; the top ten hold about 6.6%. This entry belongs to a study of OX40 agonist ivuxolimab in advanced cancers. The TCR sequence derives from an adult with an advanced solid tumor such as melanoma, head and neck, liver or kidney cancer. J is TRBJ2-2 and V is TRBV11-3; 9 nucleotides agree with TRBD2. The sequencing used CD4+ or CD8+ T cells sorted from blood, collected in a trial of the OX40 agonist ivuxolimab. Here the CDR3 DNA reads TGTGCCAGCAGCCCCCGTGGTAGCGGGGGTCACGCGAACACCGGGGAGCTGTTTTTT. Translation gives CASSPRGSGGHANTGELFF.